Listed here are 21 T cell receptor beta chains from one sample, sequenced in a study of shared clonotypes between healthy human individuals. TCRdb keeps only in-frame clones here, not all; method: immunoSEQ multiplex PCR. This table holds about 980,000 clones, about 80% found once. The sample was memory CD4+ T cells sorted from blood. The subset was: CD45RA-negative fraction. These receptors were taken from a man younger than 35 in good health.

V gene TRBV6-5 combines with J gene TRBJ2-7; no clear D gene. Germline V gene data show CDR1 as MNHEY and CDR2 as SVGAGI. The CDR3 has 11 amino acids. V was clipped by 7 bases and J by 7 bases, with 11 bases between them. The CDR3 DNA follows: TGTGCCAGCACCCTCTTCGGGGAGCAGTACTTC. Protein: CASTLFGEQYF.

This clone came up a few times. V usage is TRBV20-1 and J usage is TRBJ2-5; TRBD1 or TRBD2 may be the D gene (7 bases each). The CDR3 contains 11 residues. The germline V gene encodes CDR1 DFQATT and CDR2 SNEGSKA (reference sequence). Trimming left V 7 bases short and J 5 bases short, with 11 bases between. The CDR3 here is CSGQGGETQYF. The DNA of the CDR3 is TGCAGTGGACAGGGAGGGGAGACCCAGTACTTC.

The genes are TRBV29-1 and TRBJ2-7; the D is unclear. The germline V gene has CDR1 SQVTM and CDR2 ANQGSEA. V shed 2 bases and J shed 4 bases, with 9 bases lying between them. CDR3 length: 12 residues. CDR3 region: CSVEQGPYEQYF. The CDR3, as DNA: TGCAGCGTTGAACAAGGTCCTTACGAGCAGTACTTC.

V gene TRBV6-5 combines with J gene TRBJ2-7; 11 bases fit TRBD1. CDR1 MNHEY and CDR2 SVGAGI come from the germline V gene. Trimming at V came to 6 bases and at J to 6 bases, leaving 7 bases not matched to a gene. This CDR3 comprises 14 residues. The CDR3 sequence: CASRFGQGAGEQYF. The CDR3 DNA sequence: TGTGCCAGCAGGTTCGGACAGGGGGCGGGCGAGCAGTACTTC.

At least ten counts were recorded for this clone. V usage is TRBV5-1 and J usage is TRBJ2-3; 13 nucleotides agree with TRBD2. Germline loops: CDR1 SGHRS, CDR2 YFSETQ. The CDR3 contains 16 residues. The ends lost 5 bases at V and 2 bases at J; junction bases unmatched: 5. This chain's CDR3 is CASRRTSGGPTDTQYF. The CDR3 DNA reads TGCGCCAGCAGGAGGACTAGCGGGGGCCCCACAGATACGCAGTATTTT.

The V gene is TRBV6-5, the J gene TRBJ1-5, with 7 bases fitting TRBD1. V shed 6 bases and J 10 bases; nucleotides not matched to a gene: 15. The V gene's germline CDR1 is MNHEY and CDR2 SVGAGI. This CDR3 region has 15 residues. The CDR3 region is CASREIDRETGPQHF. The CDR3 bases are TGTGCCAGCAGGGAGATCGACAGGGAGACGGGTCCCCAGCATTTT.

This rearrangement joins TRBV18 to TRBJ1-2; D ambiguous. The CDR3 is 13 amino acids. V was clipped by 5 bases and J by 5 bases, with 12 bases between them. Germline CDR1 KGHSH, CDR2 LQKENI. CDR3 in amino acids: CASSSTHGYGYTF. The CDR3 DNA reads TGTGCCAGCTCATCTACACACGGTTATGGCTACACCTTC.

The genes are TRBV10-1 and TRBJ2-5, with TRBD1 matching over 10 bases. CDR3 length: 13 residues. The V and J ends lost 8 bases and 5 bases, in that order; junction bases with no gene match: 5. Germline V gene lookup returns CDR1 WNHNN and CDR2 SYGVQD (reference sequence). CDR3: CASAGQGMETQYF. The CDR3 DNA reads TGCGCCAGCGCGGGACAGGGGATGGAGACCCAGTACTTC.

Many counts were recorded for this clone. V and J are TRBV18 and TRBJ1-1; D is possibly TRBD1 (5 bases). V was cut by 3 bases and J by 4 bases, with 15 bases left in between. Germline-derived CDR1 and CDR2 are KGHSH and LQKENI. The CDR3 length is 15 residues. DNA of the CDR3: TGTGCCAGCTCACCCTTGGGGGGGGACGGCACTGAAGCTTTCTTT. Protein sequence: CASSPLGGDGTEAFF.

The V and J genes are TRBV9 and TRBJ2-1; 10 positions agree with TRBD1. Germline CDR1 SGDLS, CDR2 YYNGEE. Trimming removed 3 bases from V and 5 bases from J; junction bases left unmatched: 2. The length of the CDR3 is 14 residues. This CDR3 reads CASSAGQGNNEQFF. CDR3 nucleotide sequence: TGTGCCAGCAGCGCGGGACAGGGGAACAATGAGCAGTTCTTC.

This chain connects TRBV7-3 to TRBJ1-3; 7 bases are shared with TRBD1. Germline V gene data show CDR1 as SGHTA and CDR2 as FQGTGA. The CDR3 sequence is 15 residues long. Trimming at V came to 1 base and at J to 2 bases, leaving 2 bases not matched to a gene. CDR3 coding DNA: TGTGCCAGCAGCTTAAGGGGGACAGCTGGAAACACCATATATTTT. Residues: CASSLRGTAGNTIYF.

J is TRBJ1-1 and V is TRBV30, with D possibly being TRBD1 (6 bases). CDR1 and CDR2 from the germline V gene are GTSNPN and SVGIG (reference sequence). The CDR3 sequence is 14 residues long. The V gene lost 0 bases and the J gene lost 7 bases, with 15 bases spanning the gap. The chain's CDR3 is CAWSVLSGAGEAFF. CDR3 DNA: TGTGCCTGGAGTGTACTATCAGGGGCCGGTGAAGCTTTCTTT. The full variable domain, its missing parts supplied by reference TRBV30 and TRBJ1-1, is SQTIHQWPATLVQPVGSPLSLECTVEGTSNPNLYWYRQAAGRGLQLLFYSVGIGQISSEVPQNLSASRPQDRQFILSSKKLLLSDSGFYLCAWSVLSGAGEAFFGQGTRLTVV.

This chain uses TRBV19 with TRBJ2-3; 7 nucleotides agree with TRBD2. V was pared by 10 bases and J by 3 bases, with 10 bases of the junction left unmatched. CDR3 size: 14 residues. Germline assignment: CDR1 LNHDA and CDR2 SQIVND (reference sequence). CDR3 protein: CATQSRGVTDTQYF. The DNA of the CDR3 is TGTGCCACTCAGAGCCGGGGGGTAACAGATACGCAGTATTTT.

The chain links TRBV9 to TRBJ2-1, with D possibly being TRBD1 or TRBD2 (5 bases each). V was cut by 0 bases and J by 4 bases, with 8 bases left in between. Looked up from germline, CDR1 is SGDLS and CDR2 is YYNGEE. This CDR3 is built from 14 residues. The CDR3 nucleotides read TGTGCCAGCAGCGTAGGGGACGAGTACAATGAGCAGTTCTTC. Translation: CASSVGDEYNEQFF.

In its sample, this clone was seen once. The rearrangement uses TRBV7-2 and TRBJ2-5; D is possibly TRBD2 (6 bases). CDR1 is SGHTA, CDR2 FQGNSA, per germline. This CDR3 region has 14 residues. V was trimmed by 5 bases and J by 4 bases, leaving 14 bases between them. The DNA of the CDR3 is TGTGCCAGCAGCCCTTTGTGGAGGGGAGAGACCCAGTACTTC. Residues: CASSPLWRGETQYF.

The gene calls are TRBV19 and TRBJ1-1, with unresolved D. V was cut by 4 bases and J by 4 bases, with 19 bases left in between. CDR3 length equals 16 residues. Germline V lookup: CDR1 LNHDA, CDR2 SQIVND (reference sequence). CDR3 loop: CASSTTPVSGGTEAFF. The DNA for the CDR3 is TGTGCCAGTAGTACTACCCCGGTGTCCGGAGGCACTGAAGCTTTCTTT.

Details on this clone: The sample holds other DNA sequences that translate to the same CDR3. This sequence joins TRBV9 and TRBJ2-5; no clear D. Germline V CDR1 and CDR2: SGDLS, YYNGEE. CDR3 length: 14 amino acids. The V and J ends lost 0 bases and 2 bases respectively, with 8 bases between them. The CDR3 protein is CASSVGRSQETQYF. CDR3 coding DNA: TGTGCCAGCAGCGTAGGACGAAGTCAAGAGACCCAGTACTTC.

This clone appeared a few times. DNA for the CDR3: TGTGCCAGCAGCTTAGGGGGGGGCCCTGGGAGTGAGCAGTTCTTC. Translated: CASSLGGGPGSEQFF. This chain joins TRBV7-2 and TRBJ2-1; D possibly corresponds to TRBD2 (7 bases). Germline V CDR1 and CDR2: SGHTA, FQGNSA. V was clipped by 1 base and J by 9 bases, with 16 bases between them. The CDR3 runs to 15 residues.

The chain recombines TRBV29-1 with TRBJ2-7, with D unclear. The CDR3 is 12 amino acids. Trimming removed 5 bases at V and 7 bases at J, with 15 bases between. CDR1 is SQVTM and CDR2 is ANQGSEA in the germline V gene. The CDR3 spells CSVSGTTLEQYF. The CDR3 bases are TGCAGCGTTTCAGGAACTACGTTGGAGCAGTACTTC.

The V and J genes are TRBV30 and TRBJ2-5; possibly TRBD2 for D (5 bases). Looked up from germline, CDR1 is GTSNPN and CDR2 is SVGIG (reference sequence). With 2 bases removed from V and 1 base from J, the gap between germline ends came to 8 bases. The CDR3 runs to 13 residues. This chain's CDR3 is CAWSRAVQETQYF. The CDR3 nucleotides are TGTGCCTGGAGTAGAGCGGTCCAAGAGACCCAGTACTTC.

This clone has a single count. The gene calls are TRBV5-4 and TRBJ1-6; 10 nucleotides align to TRBD1. The CDR3 is 17 residues long. In germline, CDR1 is SGHNT, CDR2 YYREEE (reference sequence). The V segment lost 4 bases and the J segment 9 bases; nucleotides outside the gene matches: 13. In DNA form, the CDR3 reads TGTGCCAGCAGCCCCGGGGGGGGACAGGGGAATGTTTCACCCCTCCACTTT. This codes for CASSPGGGQGNVSPLHF.